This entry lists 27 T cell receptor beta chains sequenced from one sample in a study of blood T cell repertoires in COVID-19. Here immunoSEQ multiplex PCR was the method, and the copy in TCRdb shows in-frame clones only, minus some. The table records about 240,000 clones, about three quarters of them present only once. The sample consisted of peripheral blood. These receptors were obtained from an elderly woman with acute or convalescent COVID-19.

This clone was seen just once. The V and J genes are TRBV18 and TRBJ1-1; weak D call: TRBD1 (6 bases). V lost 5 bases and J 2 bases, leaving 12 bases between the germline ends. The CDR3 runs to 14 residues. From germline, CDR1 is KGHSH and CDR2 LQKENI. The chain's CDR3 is CASSTKDRNTEAFF. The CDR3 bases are TGTGCCAGCTCAACAAAGGACAGAAACACTGAAGCTTTCTTT.

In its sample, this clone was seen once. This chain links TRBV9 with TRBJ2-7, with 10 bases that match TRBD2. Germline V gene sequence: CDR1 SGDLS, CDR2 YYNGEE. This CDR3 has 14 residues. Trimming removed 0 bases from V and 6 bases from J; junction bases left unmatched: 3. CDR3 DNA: TGTGCCAGCAGCGTAGGATTAGCGGGAGGCGAGCAGTACTTC. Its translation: CASSVGLAGGEQYF.

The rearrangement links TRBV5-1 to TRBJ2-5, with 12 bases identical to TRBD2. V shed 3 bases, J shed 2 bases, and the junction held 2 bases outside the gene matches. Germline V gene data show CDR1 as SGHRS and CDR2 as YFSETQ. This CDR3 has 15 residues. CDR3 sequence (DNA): TGCGCCAGCAGCTATGGGACTAGCGGGCAAGAGACCCAGTACTTC. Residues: CASSYGTSGQETQYF.

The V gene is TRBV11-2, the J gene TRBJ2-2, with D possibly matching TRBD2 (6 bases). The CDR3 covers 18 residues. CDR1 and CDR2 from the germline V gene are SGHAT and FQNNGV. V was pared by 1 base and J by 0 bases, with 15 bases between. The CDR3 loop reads CASSLGPPLAANTGELFF. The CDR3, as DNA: TGTGCCAGCAGCTTAGGCCCCCCACTAGCTGCGAACACCGGGGAGCTGTTTTTT.

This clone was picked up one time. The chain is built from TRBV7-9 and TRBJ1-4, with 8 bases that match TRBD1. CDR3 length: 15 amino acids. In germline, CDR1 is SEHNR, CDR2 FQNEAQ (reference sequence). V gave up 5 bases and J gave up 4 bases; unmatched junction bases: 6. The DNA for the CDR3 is TGTGCCAGCAGCCCCCGACAGGGGCTTAATGAAAAACTGTTTTTT. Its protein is CASSPRQGLNEKLFF.

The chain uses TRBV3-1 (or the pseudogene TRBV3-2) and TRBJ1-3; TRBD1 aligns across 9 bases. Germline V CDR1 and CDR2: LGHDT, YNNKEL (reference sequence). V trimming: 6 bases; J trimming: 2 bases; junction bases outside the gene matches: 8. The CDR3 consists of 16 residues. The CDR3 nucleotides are TGTGCCAGCAGTGGGACAGGGCTACTTACTGGAAACACCATATATTTT. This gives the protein CASSGTGLLTGNTIYF.

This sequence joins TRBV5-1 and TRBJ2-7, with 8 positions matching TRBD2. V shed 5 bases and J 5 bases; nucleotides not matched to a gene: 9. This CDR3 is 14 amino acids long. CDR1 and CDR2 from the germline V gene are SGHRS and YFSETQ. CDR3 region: CASRLAGGFHEQYF. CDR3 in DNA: TGCGCCAGCAGGCTAGCGGGCGGGTTCCACGAGCAGTACTTC.

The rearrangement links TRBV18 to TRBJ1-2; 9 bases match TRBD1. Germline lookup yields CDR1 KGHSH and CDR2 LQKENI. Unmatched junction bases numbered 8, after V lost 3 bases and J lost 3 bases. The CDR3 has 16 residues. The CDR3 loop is CASSPSTGGFDYGYTF. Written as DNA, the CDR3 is TGTGCCAGCTCACCTTCGACAGGGGGGTTCGACTATGGCTACACCTTC. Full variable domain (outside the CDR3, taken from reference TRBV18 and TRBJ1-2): NAGVMQNPRHLVRRRGQEARLRCSPMKGHSHVYWYRQLPEEGLKFMVYLQKENIIDESGMPKERFSAEFPKEGPSILRIQQVVRGDSAAYFCASSPSTGGFDYGYTFGSGTRLTVV.

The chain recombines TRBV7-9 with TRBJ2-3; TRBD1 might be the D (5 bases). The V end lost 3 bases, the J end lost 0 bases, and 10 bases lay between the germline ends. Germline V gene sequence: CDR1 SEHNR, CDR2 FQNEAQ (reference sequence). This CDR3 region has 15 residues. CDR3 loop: CASSFSGSSTDTQYF. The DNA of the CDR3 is TGTGCCAGCAGCTTTTCAGGGTCTAGCACAGATACGCAGTATTTT.

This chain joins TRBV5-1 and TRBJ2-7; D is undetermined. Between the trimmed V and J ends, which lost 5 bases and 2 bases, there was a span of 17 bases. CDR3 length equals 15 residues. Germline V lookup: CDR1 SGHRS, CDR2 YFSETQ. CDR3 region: CASSTQVVKTYEQYF. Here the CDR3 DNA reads TGCGCCAGCAGTACCCAGGTTGTCAAAACCTACGAGCAGTACTTC.

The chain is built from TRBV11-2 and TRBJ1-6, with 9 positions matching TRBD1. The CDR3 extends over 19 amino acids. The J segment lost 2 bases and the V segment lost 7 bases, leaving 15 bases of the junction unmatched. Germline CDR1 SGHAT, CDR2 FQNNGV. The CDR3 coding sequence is TGTGCCAGCACCCTCTGGGGGGGGACAGGGAAGCCCTATAATTCACCCCTCCACTTT. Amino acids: CASTLWGGTGKPYNSPLHF. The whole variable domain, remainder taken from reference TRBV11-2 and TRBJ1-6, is EAGVAQSPRYKIIEKRQSVAFWCNPISGHATLYWYQQILGQGPKLLIQFQNNGVVDDSQLPKDRFSAERLKGVDSTLKIQPAKLEDSAVYLCASTLWGGTGKPYNSPLHFGNGTRLTVT.

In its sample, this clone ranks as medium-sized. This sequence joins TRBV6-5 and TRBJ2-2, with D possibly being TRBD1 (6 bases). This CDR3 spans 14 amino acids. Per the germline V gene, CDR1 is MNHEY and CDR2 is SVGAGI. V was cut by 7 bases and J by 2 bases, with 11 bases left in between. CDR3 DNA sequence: TGTGCCAGCAAGGACAGAAAAAACACCGGGGAGCTGTTTTTT. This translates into CASKDRKNTGELFF.

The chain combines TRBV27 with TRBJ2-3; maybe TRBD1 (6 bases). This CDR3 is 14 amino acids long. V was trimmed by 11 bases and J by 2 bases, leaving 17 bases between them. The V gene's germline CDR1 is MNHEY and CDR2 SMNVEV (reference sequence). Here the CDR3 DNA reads TGTGCCGGCGAGTACACAGGGCCCACAGATACGCAGTATTTT. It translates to CAGEYTGPTDTQYF.

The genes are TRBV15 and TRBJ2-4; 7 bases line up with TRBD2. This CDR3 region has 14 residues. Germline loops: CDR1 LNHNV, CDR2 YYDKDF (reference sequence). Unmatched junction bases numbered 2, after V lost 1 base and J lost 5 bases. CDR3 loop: CATSRGREQNIQYF. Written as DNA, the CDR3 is TGTGCCACCAGCAGAGGGCGGGAGCAAAACATTCAGTACTTC.

The CDR3 protein is CASTPGLAVEQYF. CDR3 coding DNA: TGTGCCAGCACCCCAGGACTAGCTGTCGAGCAGTACTTC. The chain has TRBV12-3 or TRBV12-4 and TRBJ2-7, with 8 bases lining up with TRBD2. This CDR3 region has 13 residues. V lost 7 bases, J lost 6 bases, and 8 bases stayed unmatched.

Here the CDR3 DNA reads TGTGCCAGCTCACCAACACCTCAAGAGACCCAGTACTTC. It specifies CASSPTPQETQYF. The chain joins TRBV18 to TRBJ2-5; D call uncertain. The germline gives CDR1 KGHSH, CDR2 LQKENI. The V end was cut by 2 bases, the J end by 2 bases, with 6 bases between. CDR3 size: 13 residues.

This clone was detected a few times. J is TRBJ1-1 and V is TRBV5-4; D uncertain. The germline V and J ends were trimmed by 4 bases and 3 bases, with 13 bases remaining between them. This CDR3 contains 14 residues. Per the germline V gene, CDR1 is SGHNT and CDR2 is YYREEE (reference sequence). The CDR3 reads CASSPGTRDTEAFF. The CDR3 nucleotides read TGTGCCAGCAGCCCGGGTACGCGGGACACTGAAGCTTTCTTT.

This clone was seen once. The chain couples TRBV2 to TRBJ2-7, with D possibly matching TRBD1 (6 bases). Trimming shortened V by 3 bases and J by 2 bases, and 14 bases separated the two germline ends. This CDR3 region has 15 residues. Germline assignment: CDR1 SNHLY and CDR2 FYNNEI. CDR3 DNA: TGTGCCAGCAGTGAGGAGACAGGTTCGACCTACGAGCAGTACTTC. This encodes CASSEETGSTYEQYF.

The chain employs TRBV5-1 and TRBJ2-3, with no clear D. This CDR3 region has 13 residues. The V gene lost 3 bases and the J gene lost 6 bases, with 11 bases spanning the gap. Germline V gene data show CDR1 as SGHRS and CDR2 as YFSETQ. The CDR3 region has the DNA TGCGCCAGCAGCTCCACATACGGGGATACGCAGTATTTT. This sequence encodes CASSSTYGDTQYF.

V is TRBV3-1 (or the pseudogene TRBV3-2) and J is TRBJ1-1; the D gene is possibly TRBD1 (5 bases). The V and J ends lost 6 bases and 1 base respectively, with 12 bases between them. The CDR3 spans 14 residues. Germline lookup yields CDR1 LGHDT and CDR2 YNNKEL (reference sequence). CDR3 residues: CASSLQGSNTEAFF. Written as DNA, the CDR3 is TGTGCCAGCAGTCTGCAGGGCTCGAACACTGAAGCTTTCTTT.

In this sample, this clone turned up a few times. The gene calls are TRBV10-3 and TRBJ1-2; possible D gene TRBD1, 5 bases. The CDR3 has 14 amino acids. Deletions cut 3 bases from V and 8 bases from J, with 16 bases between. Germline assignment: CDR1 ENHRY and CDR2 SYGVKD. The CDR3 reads CAISEKEGPGGYTF. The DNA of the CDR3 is TGTGCCATCAGTGAAAAGGAGGGGCCGGGAGGCTACACCTTC.

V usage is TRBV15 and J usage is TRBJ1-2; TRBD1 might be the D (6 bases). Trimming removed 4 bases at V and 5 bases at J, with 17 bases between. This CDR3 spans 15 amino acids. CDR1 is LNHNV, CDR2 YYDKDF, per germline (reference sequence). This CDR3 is CATSNPTGPGYGYTF. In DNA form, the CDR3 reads TGTGCCACCAGCAATCCCACAGGGCCAGGATATGGCTACACCTTC.

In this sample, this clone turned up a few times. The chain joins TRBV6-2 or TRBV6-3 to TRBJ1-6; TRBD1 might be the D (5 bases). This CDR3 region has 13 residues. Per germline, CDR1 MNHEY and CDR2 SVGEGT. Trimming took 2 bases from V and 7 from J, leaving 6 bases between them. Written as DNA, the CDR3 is TGTGCCAGCAGTTACCCAGGGAATTCACCCCTCCACTTT. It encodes CASSYPGNSPLHF.

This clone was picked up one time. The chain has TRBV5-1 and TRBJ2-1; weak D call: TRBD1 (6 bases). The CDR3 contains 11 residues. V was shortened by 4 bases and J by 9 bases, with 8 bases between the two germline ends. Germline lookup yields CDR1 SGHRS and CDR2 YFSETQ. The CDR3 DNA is TGCGCCAGCAGCGGGGGCGGTGAGCAGTTCTTC. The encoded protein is CASSGGGEQFF.

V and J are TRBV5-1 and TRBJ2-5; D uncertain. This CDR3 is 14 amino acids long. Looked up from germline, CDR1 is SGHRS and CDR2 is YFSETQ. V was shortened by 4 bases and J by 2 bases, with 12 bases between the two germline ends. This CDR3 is CASSDGPIQETQYF. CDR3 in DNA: TGCGCCAGCAGCGATGGGCCCATACAAGAGACCCAGTACTTC.

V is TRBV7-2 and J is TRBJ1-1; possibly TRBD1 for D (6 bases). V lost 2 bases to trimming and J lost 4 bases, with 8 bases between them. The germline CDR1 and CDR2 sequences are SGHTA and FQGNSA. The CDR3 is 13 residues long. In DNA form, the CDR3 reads TGTGCCAGCAGCTTACAGGGGATCACTGAAGCTTTCTTT. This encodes CASSLQGITEAFF. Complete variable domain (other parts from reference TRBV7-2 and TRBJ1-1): GAGVSQSPSNKVTEKGKDVELRCDPISGHTALYWYRQSLGQGLEFLIYFQGNSAPDKSGLPSDRFSAERTGGSVSTLTIQRTQQEDSAVYLCASSLQGITEAFFGQGTRLTVV.

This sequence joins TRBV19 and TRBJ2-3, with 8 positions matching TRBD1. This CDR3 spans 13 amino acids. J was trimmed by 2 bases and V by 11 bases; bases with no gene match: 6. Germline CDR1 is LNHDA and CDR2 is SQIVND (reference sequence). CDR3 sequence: CAAWDRHTDTQYF. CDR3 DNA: TGTGCCGCCTGGGACAGGCACACAGATACGCAGTATTTT.